One and the same sample provided the 22 T cell receptor beta chains below, sequenced in a study of T-cell memory formation after mild COVID-19. MiXCR, run by TCRdb on the 5' RACE reads, gives a single entry per CDR3 protein. Of 350,000 to 450,000 distinct CDR3 sequences in the sample, under 30% were seen once. Sequencing used PBMCs or a T cell subset sorted from them (not recorded which). Receptor source: an adult woman who had mild COVID-19 (a few samples of this study predate the infection). Cell type and time point are not known.

V usage is TRBV20-1 and J usage is TRBJ2-7; D gene uncertain. Trimming cost V 3 bases and J 3 bases, with 9 bases left between them. The V gene's germline CDR1 is DFQATT and CDR2 SNEGSKA (reference sequence). The CDR3 contains 12 residues. As DNA, the CDR3 is TGCAGTGCTAGGGATGACGGCTACGAGCAGTACTTC. Amino acid sequence: CSARDDGYEQYF.

V usage is TRBV12-3 or TRBV12-4 and J usage is TRBJ2-1; TRBD2 aligns across 14 bases. V trimming: 6 bases; J trimming: 8 bases; junction bases outside the gene matches: 15. This CDR3 is built from 18 residues. CDR3 DNA: TGTGCCAGCAGCCGAGCGGGACTAGCGGGGGCCCAGCGGGATGAGCAGTTCTTC. It codes for CASSRAGLAGAQRDEQFF.

Details on this clonotype: One end of the junction does not line up with germline, which may come from a read error. The rearrangement links TRBV12-3 or TRBV12-4 to TRBJ2-1; 9 nucleotides align to TRBD2. This CDR3 spans 16 amino acids. The DNA of the CDR3 is TGTGCCAGTACCACATTTAGCGGGGGCTCCTACAATGAGAAGTTCTTC. Protein product: CASTTFSGGSYNEKFF.

The rearrangement links TRBV6-5 to TRBJ1-1, with D possibly being TRBD1 (5 bases). Germline-derived CDR1 and CDR2 are MNHEY and SVGAGI. The CDR3 is 15 residues long. With 2 bases removed from V and 0 bases from J, the gap between germline ends came to 10 bases. The chain's CDR3 is CASSYAGRMNTEAFF. The CDR3 coding sequence is TGTGCCAGCAGTTACGCGGGACGGATGAACACTGAAGCTTTCTTT.

The chain is built from TRBV25-1 and TRBJ2-5; TRBD1 is a possible D gene (6 bases). Between the trimmed V and J ends, which lost 3 bases and 5 bases, there was a span of 16 bases. Germline CDR1 MGHDK, CDR2 SYGVNS. The CDR3 has 15 residues. The CDR3 protein is CASSDTTGYDETQYF. The CDR3 region has the DNA TGTGCCAGCAGTGACACGACAGGATATGATGAGACCCAGTACTTC.

The gene calls are TRBV18 and TRBJ2-7, with 7 bases aligning to TRBD1. CDR1 and CDR2 (germline): KGHSH, LQKENI. The length of the CDR3 is 17 residues. After removal of 1 base from V and 0 bases from J, the junction contained 9 bases not matched to a gene. CDR3 DNA: TGTGCCAGCTCACCACAAGACGACAGGGACGGCTCCTACGAGCAGTACTTC. As protein: CASSPQDDRDGSYEQYF.

Written as DNA, the CDR3 is TGTGCCATCAGTGAGTCCAGCGGGAGGTCGATCACCGGGGAGCTGTTTTTT. Its protein is CAISESSGRSITGELFF. V is TRBV10-3 and J is TRBJ2-2; 9 bases align to TRBD2. Germline V gene data show CDR1 as ENHRY and CDR2 as SYGVKD. Unmatched junction bases numbered 6, after V lost 0 bases and J lost 4 bases. The CDR3 extends over 17 amino acids.

The chain is built from TRBV30 and TRBJ1-2, with TRBD1 matching 7 bases. Unmatched junction bases numbered 8, after V lost 6 bases and J lost 4 bases. The germline V gene encodes CDR1 GTSNPN and CDR2 SVGIG (reference sequence). The CDR3 is 13 amino acids. The CDR3 sequence is CACLTGVIYGYTF. The CDR3 region has the DNA TGTGCCTGCCTAACAGGGGTAATCTATGGCTACACCTTC.

The V and J genes are TRBV9 and TRBJ2-1; D gene uncertain. The CDR3 runs to 14 residues. Germline assignment: CDR1 SGDLS and CDR2 YYNGEE. V lost 3 bases, J lost 3 bases, and 10 bases lay in between. The CDR3 sequence is CASSDMGGYNEQFF. CDR3 nucleotides: TGTGCCAGCAGCGACATGGGTGGCTACAATGAGCAGTTCTTC.

This sequence joins TRBV6-5 and TRBJ2-5, with D tentatively TRBD1 or TRBD2 (5 bases each). Trimming removed 0 bases from V and 4 bases from J, with 18 bases in between. The CDR3 covers 17 residues. CDR1 is MNHEY and CDR2 is SVGAGI in the germline V gene. The CDR3 reads CASSYSLVGRPPETQYF. CDR3 DNA sequence: TGTGCCAGCAGTTACTCGTTGGTGGGACGGCCTCCAGAGACCCAGTACTTC.

This clonotype was detected a few times. The V gene is TRBV7-9, the J gene TRBJ2-1, with D perhaps TRBD1 or TRBD2 (5 bases each). The CDR3 has 15 amino acids. V dropped 5 bases and J dropped 8 bases, with 19 bases sitting between them. Germline loops: CDR1 SEHNR, CDR2 FQNEAQ (reference sequence). In DNA, the CDR3 is TGTGCCAGCAGCCGCACCTTTCCGGGGCAGGATGAGCAGTTCTTC. It codes for CASSRTFPGQDEQFF. Supplemented by reference TRBV7-9 and TRBJ2-1, the full variable domain reads DTGVSQNPRHKITKRGQNVTFRCDPISEHNRLYWYRQTLGQGPEFLTYFQNEAQLEKSRLLSDRFSAERPKGSFSTLEIQRTEQGDSAMYLCASSRTFPGQDEQFFGPGTRLTVL.

V and J are TRBV15 and TRBJ2-3, with TRBD2 matching 10 bases. Germline trimming cut 0 bases from V and 6 bases from J; bases unmatched to any gene: 3. There are 15 residues in the CDR3. The germline V gene encodes CDR1 LNHNV and CDR2 YYDKDF (reference sequence). CDR3 amino acids: CATSRELAGADTQYF. CDR3 nucleotides: TGTGCCACCAGCAGAGAGCTAGCGGGAGCGGATACGCAGTATTTT. Full variable domain (outside the CDR3, taken from reference TRBV15 and TRBJ2-3): DAMVIQNPRYQVTQFGKPVTLSCSQTLNHNVMYWYQQKSSQAPKLLFHYYDKDFNNEADTPDNFQSRRPNTSFCFLDIRSPGLGDTAMYLCATSRELAGADTQYFGPGTRLTVL.

The chain has TRBV15 and TRBJ2-2, with D unresolved. Germline CDR1 LNHNV, CDR2 YYDKDF (reference sequence). The CDR3 is 12 amino acids. V was shortened by 8 bases and J by 2 bases, with 6 bases between the two germline ends. The DNA for the CDR3 is TGTGCCACCCTAAAAAACACCGGGGAGCTGTTTTTT. Translating gives CATLKNTGELFF.

This clonotype showed up just a few times. V usage is TRBV24-1 and J usage is TRBJ2-5, with D maybe TRBD1 (6 bases). The CDR3 runs to 15 residues. The V end lost 1 base, the J end lost 5 bases, and 13 bases lay between the germline ends. Germline CDR1 is KGHDR and CDR2 is SFDVKD. CDR3 amino acids: CATSDFKAQGETQYF. The CDR3 coding sequence is TGTGCCACCAGTGATTTTAAGGCCCAGGGGGAGACCCAGTACTTC.

The gene calls are TRBV15 and TRBJ1-4, with D unclear. Looked up from germline, CDR1 is LNHNV and CDR2 is YYDKDF (reference sequence). The length of the CDR3 is 13 residues. V was pared by 3 bases and J by 1 base, with 3 bases between. This CDR3 reads CATSRETNEKLFF. The CDR3 region has the DNA TGTGCCACCAGCAGGGAAACTAATGAAAAACTGTTTTTT.

The chain carries TRBV6-5 and TRBJ1-4; 10 nucleotides line up with TRBD1. This CDR3 region has 14 residues. V dropped 5 bases and J dropped 10; count of bases not matched to a gene: 7. Germline V lookup: CDR1 MNHEY, CDR2 SVGAGI. CDR3 nucleotides: TGTGCCAGCAGTAAACTTGGGACAGGGGTAAAACTGTTTTTT. Translation: CASSKLGTGVKLFF.

Of note for this clonotype: One end of the junction fails to match germline, which may point to a read error. This chain joins TRBV7-8 and TRBJ2-7; D may be TRBD1 or TRBD2 (5 bases each). From germline, CDR1 is SGHVS and CDR2 FQNEAQ. The CDR3 is 15 amino acids. The CDR3 region has the DNA TGTGCCAGCAGCTTAGAGGGGCTAGCCAGAATCCCTGGGTCCTTC. It specifies CASSLEGLARIPGSF.

The V call is TRBV20-1, the J call TRBJ2-7; D may match TRBD1 or TRBD2 (6 bases each). CDR3 length: 12 amino acids. The germline V gene encodes CDR1 DFQATT and CDR2 SNEGSKA (reference sequence). The germline V and J ends were trimmed by 6 bases and 5 bases, with 14 bases remaining between them. The CDR3 spells CSARDIKHEQYF. CDR3 bases: TGCAGTGCGCGGGACATAAAACACGAGCAGTACTTC.

This clonotype was picked up a small number of times. The genes are TRBV7-9 and TRBJ1-2, with 9 nucleotides matching TRBD1. CDR3 size: 15 residues. With V trimmed by 5 bases and J by 7 bases, 11 bases remained unmatched. The V gene's germline CDR1 is SEHNR and CDR2 FQNEAQ (reference sequence). CDR3 in DNA: TGTGCCAGCAGCAAACCGGGACAGGGATTAGGTGGCTACACCTTC. Protein sequence: CASSKPGQGLGGYTF.

Only a few counts were recorded for this clonotype. The CDR3 region is CASSLKRNPYEQYF. The CDR3 nucleotides read TGTGCCAGCAGCTTAAAACGTAACCCCTACGAGCAGTACTTC. V gene TRBV5-6 combines with J gene TRBJ2-7; no clear D gene. Germline V gives CDR1 SGHDT, CDR2 YYEEEE. Trimming shortened V by 2 bases and J by 2 bases, and 11 bases separated the two germline ends. The CDR3 is made up of 14 amino acids.

The V and J genes are TRBV6-5 and TRBJ1-6; D not resolved. Trimming stripped 2 bases from V and 12 bases from J, with 8 bases between. This CDR3 region has 12 residues. Germline assignment: CDR1 MNHEY and CDR2 SVGAGI. The CDR3 spells CASSYPGKPLHF. CDR3 in DNA: TGTGCCAGCAGTTACCCAGGCAAACCCCTCCACTTT.

This clonotype occurred a few times. This chain uses TRBV15 with TRBJ2-1, with 9 bases that match TRBD2. The ends lost 0 bases at V and 6 bases at J; junction bases unmatched: 9. In germline, CDR1 is LNHNV, CDR2 YYDKDF (reference sequence). This CDR3 spans 17 amino acids. CDR3 residues: CATSREGSGGLRNEQFF. The CDR3 DNA follows: TGTGCCACCAGCAGAGAGGGTAGCGGGGGCCTCCGCAATGAGCAGTTCTTC.